The clone carrying this T cell receptor beta chain is a singleton in its sample. The table came from immunoSEQ multiplex PCR; TCRdb's copy has only in-frame clones and leaves some out. The data contain some 650,000 clones, about 96% of them singletons. Germline V CDR1 and CDR2: MNHNS, SASEGT. The CDR3 loop spans 14 amino acids. V gave up 2 bases and J gave up 4 bases; unmatched junction bases: 4. These data are taken from a study of shared clonotypes between healthy human individuals. Study as a whole: For every donor, three CD4 naive, three CD4 memory, two CD8 naive and one CD8 memory plates were used.

The source material was naive CD4+ T cells sorted from blood. Subset of the sample: CD45RA+ positively selected. This receptor was taken from a woman younger than 45 in good health. The V call is TRBV6-1, the J call TRBJ2-7, with TRBD2 identical over 8 bases. This CDR3 reads CASSEQRELYEQYF. The CDR3 DNA follows: TGTGCCAGCAGTGAACAGCGGGAGCTTTACGAGCAGTACTTC.